The 18 T cell receptor beta chains listed next were all sequenced from one sample in a study of primary melanoma T cells and metastatic recurrence. Sequencing used immunoSEQ multiplex PCR; TCRdb keeps in-frame clones, though not all of them. The repertoire includes about 2,100 clones, more than 70% of them detected once, and less than 30% sits in the top ten. Sequenced sample: melanoma tumor tissue. The receptors were gathered from a human donor with melanoma.

This chain connects TRBV6-8 to TRBJ1-2, with 9 bases identical to TRBD1. V lost 7 bases, J lost 10 bases, and 7 bases stayed unmatched. There are 12 residues in the CDR3. CDR1 and CDR2 (germline): MNHGY, SAAAGT. DNA for the CDR3: TGTGCCAGCACTCCGGGACAGGGAGTCTACACCTTC. This encodes CASTPGQGVYTF.

J is TRBJ2-7 and V is TRBV5-1; 10 bases align to TRBD1. V shed 4 bases and J 2 bases; nucleotides not matched to a gene: 6. The CDR3 consists of 15 residues. Germline V gene sequence: CDR1 SGHRS, CDR2 YFSETQ. CDR3 loop: CASSLTGTGAYEQYF. The DNA for the CDR3 is TGCGCCAGCAGCCTGACCGGGACAGGGGCCTACGAGCAGTACTTC.

Only one count was recorded for this clone. This chain links TRBV19 with TRBJ1-2; no reliable D call. CDR3 length equals 13 residues. The ends were cut back, 11 bases at V and 4 bases at J, with 17 bases in the middle. CDR1 is LNHDA, CDR2 SQIVND, per germline (reference sequence). The CDR3 loop is CASNGGRTYGYTF. The CDR3 DNA reads TGTGCCTCAAATGGAGGGAGGACCTATGGCTACACCTTC.

Only a few counts were recorded for this clone. The V gene is TRBV6-8, the J gene TRBJ2-1; D gene ambiguous. Deletions cut 10 bases from V and 5 bases from J, with 15 bases between. The CDR3 runs 13 residues. CDR1 and CDR2 (germline): MNHGY, SAAAGT. The CDR3 DNA sequence: TGTGCCATCAACCCTTCGACCGACAATGAGCAGTTCTTC. It specifies CAINPSTDNEQFF.

CDR3 nucleotides: TGTGCCAGCAGCCAACCTAGCGGGGGGTATACGCAGTATTTT. Translating it yields CASSQPSGGYTQYF. This chain uses TRBV11-3 with TRBJ2-3; 11 nucleotides line up with TRBD2. The CDR3 runs 14 residues. Germline lookup yields CDR1 SGHNT and CDR2 YENEEA. Trimming cost V 5 bases and J 7 bases; bases outside gene matches: 5.

This chain uses TRBV30 with TRBJ1-1; unclear D gene. The CDR3 runs 14 residues. V was trimmed by 0 bases and J by 2 bases, leaving 10 bases between them. From germline, CDR1 is GTSNPN and CDR2 SVGIG (reference sequence). CDR3 protein: CAWSVTAVNTEAFF. CDR3 DNA sequence: TGTGCCTGGAGTGTCACAGCTGTCAACACTGAAGCTTTCTTT.

The chain recombines TRBV11-3 with TRBJ2-2, with D tentatively TRBD1 (6 bases). V was clipped by 3 bases and J by 4 bases, with 15 bases between them. The CDR3 is 16 amino acids. CDR1 SGHNT and CDR2 YENEEA come from the germline V gene. DNA for the CDR3: TGTGCCAGCAGCTTGGGGGCAGGGGTGTTCACCGGGGAGCTGTTTTTT. Translation gives CASSLGAGVFTGELFF.

The rearrangement joins TRBV15 to TRBJ1-3; tentative D call: TRBD1 (6 bases). Per the germline V gene, CDR1 is LNHNV and CDR2 is YYDKDF (reference sequence). V lost 0 bases, J lost 4 bases, and 10 bases lay in between. The length of the CDR3 is 15 residues. CDR3 sequence (DNA): TGTGCCACCAGCAGAGATAGGGGGGGCGGAAACACCATATATTTT. Translated: CATSRDRGGGNTIYF.

A single count supports this clone. The chain couples TRBV11-3 to TRBJ2-2; D unresolved. Germline V gene lookup returns CDR1 SGHNT and CDR2 YENEEA. V lost 6 bases to trimming and J lost 4 bases, with 15 bases between them. The CDR3 is made up of 15 amino acids. The CDR3 here is CASSQIGRLTGELFF. The CDR3 DNA follows: TGTGCCAGCAGTCAGATTGGCAGACTCACCGGGGAGCTGTTTTTT.

Remarks on this clone: At one boundary the junction diverges from the germline segment, which might be a read error. The chain links TRBV6-8 to TRBJ1-1; TRBD1 matches 7 bases. In germline, CDR1 is MNHGY, CDR2 SAAAGT. The CDR3 contains 13 residues. The CDR3 sequence is CAISYGTDTEAFF. CDR3 nucleotide sequence: TGTGCCATCAGTTACGGGACAGACACTGAAGCTTTCTTT.

The count of this clone is one. The chain joins TRBV15 to TRBJ2-3, with unresolved D. The V gene lost 6 bases and the J gene lost 1 base, with 14 bases spanning the gap. The CDR3 extends over 15 amino acids. Germline values: CDR1 LNHNV, CDR2 YYDKDF (reference sequence). The CDR3 here is CATRTPRPGTDTQYF. DNA of the CDR3: TGTGCCACCAGAACGCCCCGGCCCGGCACAGATACGCAGTATTTT.

The table lists this clone with a count of one. The genes are TRBV11-3 and TRBJ2-7; D is possibly TRBD1 (7 bases). The CDR3 is made up of 18 amino acids. V was pared by 3 bases and J by 2 bases, with 23 bases between. Germline values: CDR1 SGHNT, CDR2 YENEEA. CDR3 protein: CASSLEGFRRQGPYEQYF. Here the CDR3 DNA reads TGTGCCAGCAGCTTGGAGGGTTTTCGGCGACAGGGTCCCTACGAGCAGTACTTC.

There are a few counts of this clone. This chain links TRBV11-3 with TRBJ1-5; no clear D gene. CDR3 size: 14 residues. The germline CDR1 and CDR2 sequences are SGHNT and YENEEA. V was clipped by 3 bases and J by 5 bases, with 11 bases between them. The CDR3 loop reads CASSLNGIHQPQHF. As DNA, the CDR3 is TGTGCCAGCAGCTTGAATGGGATTCATCAGCCCCAGCATTTT.

This clone has more than one count but fewer than ten. The chain has TRBV11-3 and TRBJ2-3; 10 positions agree with TRBD2. With 3 bases clipped from V and 0 bases from J, the junction kept 6 bases outside the gene matches. The germline gives CDR1 SGHNT, CDR2 YENEEA. This CDR3 has 17 amino acids. CDR3 loop: CASSFQLAGGSTDTQYF. Here the CDR3 DNA reads TGTGCCAGCAGCTTCCAGTTAGCGGGAGGAAGCACAGATACGCAGTATTTT.

This rearrangement joins TRBV28 to TRBJ1-2; D is unclear. Germline values: CDR1 MDHEN, CDR2 SYDVKM. V was clipped by 10 bases and J by 8 bases, with 20 bases between them. This CDR3 is 13 amino acids long. The CDR3 nucleotides are TGTGCCACTATGACCCGGGCCCGGGAAGGCTACACCTTC. Residues: CATMTRAREGYTF.

This clone turned up a few times. This rearrangement joins TRBV11-3 to TRBJ2-2; no clear D gene. V lost 3 bases and J 0 bases, leaving 8 bases between the germline ends. Germline V lookup: CDR1 SGHNT, CDR2 YENEEA. The CDR3 sequence is 15 residues long. CDR3 coding DNA: TGTGCCAGCAGCTTGGGCGGAACGAACACCGGGGAGCTGTTTTTT. Amino acid sequence: CASSLGGTNTGELFF.

The chain joins TRBV7-6 to TRBJ2-1, with TRBD1 identical over 7 bases. Germline loops: CDR1 SGHVS, CDR2 FNYEAQ. V lost 5 bases to trimming and J lost 7 bases; unmatched junction nucleotides: 8. The CDR3 runs to 14 residues. DNA of the CDR3: TGTGCCAGCAGCCCCGTTGCCAGGGGGAATGAGCAGTTCTTC. As protein: CASSPVARGNEQFF.

This clone is labeled as large. This chain links TRBV19 with TRBJ2-7; possibly TRBD1 or TRBD2 for D (10 bases each). The germline V and J ends were trimmed by 4 bases and 7 bases, with 32 bases remaining between them. In germline, CDR1 is LNHDA, CDR2 SQIVND (reference sequence). This CDR3 has 19 residues. As DNA, the CDR3 is TGTGCCAGTAGTACAAATACCGGGACAGGGGTACTAGCGGGACGGGAGCAGTACTTC. Protein sequence: CASSTNTGTGVLAGREQYF.